The 6 T cell receptor beta chains in this list originate from one sample, sequenced in a study of identical twins. A single record per CDR3 protein comes from TCRdb applying MiXCR to the 5' RACE reads. The table lists under 250,000 distinct CDR3 sequences, around 10% of them singletons. Sequencing used memory (CD45RO+) T cells sorted from blood. Source of these receptors: a woman aged 18 to 35 in good health.

This clonotype was counted only a few times. The rearrangement links TRBV7-9 to TRBJ2-3; TRBD2 matches 8 bases. Per germline, CDR1 SEHNR and CDR2 FQNEAQ (reference sequence). After removal of 5 bases from V and 1 base from J, the junction contained 11 bases not matched to a gene. The CDR3 contains 17 residues. The DNA of the CDR3 is TGTGCCAGCAGCGGTAGGGTTTGGCGGGGGGGCACAGATACGCAGTATTTT. The encoded protein is CASSGRVWRGGTDTQYF. Variable domain in full (rest from reference TRBV7-9 and TRBJ2-3): DTGVSQNPRHKITKRGQNVTFRCDPISEHNRLYWYRQTLGQGPEFLTYFQNEAQLEKSRLLSDRFSAERPKGSFSTLEIQRTEQGDSAMYLCASSGRVWRGGTDTQYFGPGTRLTVL.

This chain links TRBV20-1 with TRBJ2-4; a weak D match, TRBD1 (7 bases). This CDR3 spans 14 amino acids. Germline V CDR1 and CDR2: DFQATT, SNEGSKA (reference sequence). Trimming took off 3 bases at V and 7 bases at J, with 16 bases between the two ends. CDR3 sequence: CSASGGTDINIQYF. CDR3 nucleotide sequence: TGCAGTGCTAGCGGCGGGACAGACATCAACATTCAGTACTTC.

The chain uses TRBV29-1 and TRBJ2-1; no firm D call. V was trimmed by 7 bases and J by 11 bases, leaving 18 bases between them. Germline V lookup: CDR1 SQVTM, CDR2 ANQGSEA. The CDR3 contains 12 residues. The CDR3, as DNA: TGCAGCGGCACGGACGGTTCTAGAAAGCAGTTCTTC. Translated: CSGTDGSRKQFF.

This clonotype was picked up a small number of times. The chain uses TRBV5-1 and TRBJ2-3, with 11 bases matching TRBD2. The V segment lost 2 bases and the J segment 4 bases; nucleotides outside the gene matches: 3. There are 15 residues in the CDR3. The germline V gene encodes CDR1 SGHRS and CDR2 YFSETQ. In nucleotides, the CDR3 is TGCGCCAGCAGCTTCACTAGCGGGGGCCCAGATACGCAGTATTTT. This codes for CASSFTSGGPDTQYF.

CDR3 sequence: CASSHRRRDGYTF. The CDR3 DNA sequence: TGTGCCAGCAGCCATCGTCGTAGGGATGGCTACACCTTC. This chain uses TRBV3-1 with TRBJ1-2; no clear D. V was trimmed by 3 bases and J by 6 bases, leaving 11 bases between them. This CDR3 is 13 amino acids long. Germline V CDR1 and CDR2: LGHDT, YNNKEL (reference sequence).

The rearrangement links TRBV9 to TRBJ2-1; 7 nucleotides align to TRBD2. V lost 0 bases and J lost 4; bases outside the gene matches: 4. CDR1 and CDR2 (germline): SGDLS, YYNGEE. The CDR3 contains 15 residues. The CDR3: CASSVAGTIYNEQFF. In DNA, the CDR3 is TGTGCCAGCAGCGTAGCTGGGACTATTTACAATGAGCAGTTCTTC.